This TCR beta chain is drawn from a study of cytomegalovirus exposure and HLA in healthy donors. The study, taken as a whole, reports: Follow-up analysis seemed to connect common viral pathogens with several of the most significant clusters identified. Analysis performed later found more than 15,000 TCR beta sequences associated with HLA alleles at 0.05 false discovery rate.

As to this clone: Its antigen is not identified.

V dropped 6 bases and J dropped 7; count of bases not matched to a gene: 4. The length of the CDR3 is 13 residues. Germline-derived CDR1 and CDR2 are SGHRS and YFSETQ. Both 60 Vbeta primers and 13 Jbeta primers went into the PCR. Using immunoSEQ multiplex PCR, the repertoire was profiled, and TCRdb retains in-frame clones only, with some absent. There are 250,000 to 350,000 clones in the sample; 70% to 90% occur only once, and 3% to 4% lies in the top ten. Sampled while nominally healthy, donors likely had unrecorded immune exposures. Sequencing was done on a sample of PBMCs. This TCR came from a man aged 40-49 years in good health and CMV-seropositive. The chain uses TRBV5-1 and TRBJ2-1; 10 bases line up with TRBD2. The DNA of the CDR3 is TGCGCCAGCATAGCTAGCGGGAGTAATGAGCAGTTCTTC. Residues: CASIASGSNEQFF.